This TCR beta chain came from a study of blood T cell repertoires in COVID-19. Study in general: COVID-19 samples from acute and convalescent phases originated in the United States, Italy and Spain. T cells, B-cell-depleted T cells, or PBMCs supplied cDNA or gDNA.

Trimming cost V 8 bases and J 4 bases; bases outside gene matches: 11. From germline, CDR1 is GTSNPN and CDR2 SVGIG (reference sequence). This CDR3 contains 14 residues. Per the original data handling: Nucleated cell number was recorded as an estimate derived from reference gene primer amplification. Generated by immunoSEQ multiplex PCR, the TCRdb table keeps only in-frame clones and is missing some. The V and J calls and the clone size are those of that table, but D and trimming were determined from the DNA. The table shows 89,000 or so clones, with over 75% occurring only once. The specimen was peripheral blood. This sequence joins TRBV30 and TRBJ1-3; 7 bases fit TRBD1. The TCR comes from a human donor in a cohort sampled during active COVID-19. CDR3 region: CAGHTGVLGNTIYF. CDR3 sequence (DNA): TGTGCCGGCCATACAGGGGTTCTAGGAAACACCATATATTTT. Drawing the rest from reference TRBV30 and TRBJ1-3, the complete variable domain is SQTIHQWPATLVQPVGSPLSLECTVEGTSNPNLYWYRQAAGRGLQLLFYSVGIGQISSEVPQNLSASRPQDRQFILSSKKLLLSDSGFYLCAGHTGVLGNTIYFGEGSWLTVV.